This TCR beta chain derives from a study of OX40 agonist ivuxolimab in advanced cancers. Study-wide background: Aged about 23 to 80 with a mean of approximately 57 years, they were about 78% male. Having had anti-PD-1, anti-PD-L1 or anti-CTLA-4 therapy before was allowed, and around 44% had some.

Autoimmune disease history or systemic immunosuppression meant exclusion. Blood specimens came from baseline, cycle 4 day 1, and cycle 7 day 1. The V gene lost 5 bases and the J gene lost 9 bases, with 20 bases spanning the gap. The germline gives CDR1 ENHRY, CDR2 SYGVKD. There are 15 residues in the CDR3. Sequencing used immunoSEQ multiplex PCR; TCRdb keeps in-frame clones, though not all of them. The profile shows roughly 40,000 clones, more than 80% of them singletons. The starting material was CD4+ or CD8+ T cells sorted from blood, obtained in a trial of the OX40 agonist ivuxolimab. The chain uses TRBV10-3 and TRBJ2-1, with D perhaps matching TRBD1 or TRBD2 (6 bases each). The origin of this receptor is an adult with an advanced solid tumor such as melanoma, head and neck, liver or kidney cancer. The CDR3 loop reads CAISIRQVVEGEQFF. DNA for the CDR3: TGTGCCATCAGTATCCGACAGGTGGTGGAGGGTGAGCAGTTCTTC.